This TCR beta chain was captured in a study of T cells in Graves' hyperthyroidism and ophthalmopathy. Germline V CDR1 and CDR2: SGHKS, YYEKEE (reference sequence). The CDR3 is 15 amino acids. A remark on this clonotype: Its antigen remains unidentified. Compared with germline, one end of the junction differs, possibly owing to a read error.

Study results and caveats: Ophthalmopathy could be told apart from stable hyperthyroidism with a 13 V-J model. Expanded thyroid clonotypes (above 0.001) were mostly also found in blood.

TCR beta CDR3 region amplification was performed from RNA transcripts. Primed by the HTBI set, a first-round RT-PCR was run on the TCR CDR3. TCRdb used MiXCR to reprocess the multiplex PCR reads, holding one entry per CDR3 protein. Of some 320,000 distinct CDR3 sequences listed, around 15% are singletons. V and J are TRBV5-5 and TRBJ1-1; possibly TRBD1 for D (5 bases). The material sequenced was blood. This clonotype was obtained from a woman in her thirties or forties with Graves' ophthalmopathy. The CDR3 spells CASSSGTFQNIEAFF. The CDR3 DNA sequence: TGTGCCAGCAGCTCGGGGACTTTTCAGAACATTGAAGCTTTCTTT.